Below are 8 T cell receptor beta chains sequenced from a single sample in a study of blood T cell repertoires in COVID-19. Some clones are missing from TCRdb's copy, which holds only in-frame ones; the method was immunoSEQ multiplex PCR. The repertoire holds roughly 77,000 clones, with roughly 80% as singletons. Material: peripheral blood. Receptor source: a woman in her sixties or seventies with acute or convalescent COVID-19.

The CDR3 DNA reads as TGTGCCACCAGTGATCCCGGACAGGGAGGGTACGAGCAGTACTTC. Its protein product is CATSDPGQGGYEQYF. The V gene is TRBV24-1, the J gene TRBJ2-7, with D perhaps TRBD1 (8 bases). V dropped 3 bases and J dropped 4 bases, with 15 bases sitting between them. The CDR3 has 15 residues. CDR1 is KGHDR, CDR2 SFDVKD, per germline.

The chain uses TRBV3-1 (or the pseudogene TRBV3-2) and TRBJ2-1, with TRBD1 as a possible D gene (6 bases). V was cut by 4 bases and J by 6 bases, with 10 bases left in between. The CDR3 runs to 13 residues. Per the germline V gene, CDR1 is LGHDT and CDR2 is YNNKEL (reference sequence). The CDR3 DNA sequence: TGTGCCAGCAGCCCAAACAGGGTCAATGAGCAGTTCTTC. Its protein is CASSPNRVNEQFF.

This chain links TRBV2 with TRBJ1-6; possibly TRBD1 for D (6 bases). Trimming removed 6 bases from V and 0 bases from J, with 18 bases in between. The CDR3 sequence is 18 residues long. In germline, CDR1 is SNHLY, CDR2 FYNNEI. In nucleotides, the CDR3 is TGTGCCAGCAGCCGCGGACAGATATTAAGCTCCTATAATTCACCCCTCCACTTT. This sequence encodes CASSRGQILSSYNSPLHF. The whole variable domain, remainder taken from reference TRBV2 and TRBJ1-6, is EPEVTQTPSHQVTQMGQEVILRCVPISNHLYFYWYRQILGQKVEFLVSFYNNEISEKSEIFDDQFSVERPDGSNFTLKIRSTKLEDSAMYFCASSRGQILSSYNSPLHFGNGTRLTVT.

This clone was observed a single time. The CDR3 DNA is TGTGCCAGCAGCCCCTTCGGAGGGTACGGTGAAAAACTGTTTTTT. It is translated as CASSPFGGYGEKLFF. The V gene is TRBV6-2 or TRBV6-3, the J gene TRBJ1-4; the D is unclear. Germline assignment: CDR1 MNHEY and CDR2 SVGEGT. The CDR3 is 15 amino acids. V was pared by 6 bases and J by 7 bases, with 18 bases between.

This clone was seen a single time. V is TRBV30 and J is TRBJ1-5, with D possibly being TRBD1 (5 bases). The CDR3 loop spans 16 amino acids. The V end was cut by 5 bases, the J end by 2 bases, with 19 bases between. Per germline, CDR1 GTSNPN and CDR2 SVGIG (reference sequence). The CDR3 DNA is TGTGCCTGGGACGGGGGTCTTGAACCCCGCAATCAGCCCCAGCATTTT. It translates to CAWDGGLEPRNQPQHF.

The gene calls are TRBV9 and TRBJ2-1; D gene ambiguous. The V gene lost 4 bases and the J gene lost 5 bases, with 16 bases spanning the gap. CDR3 length: 15 amino acids. The germline V gene has CDR1 SGDLS and CDR2 YYNGEE. CDR3 protein: CASSPIQKADNEQFF. CDR3 coding DNA: TGTGCCAGCAGCCCAATTCAGAAGGCGGACAATGAGCAGTTCTTC.

This clone occurred a few times. The chain is built from TRBV9 and TRBJ1-1; 8 nucleotides match TRBD1. The CDR3 extends over 15 amino acids. V trimming: 3 bases; J trimming: 4 bases; junction bases outside the gene matches: 8. Germline V lookup: CDR1 SGDLS, CDR2 YYNGEE. Here the CDR3 DNA reads TGTGCCAGCAGCGAGTGGGACAGGAGGGTCACTGAAGCTTTCTTT. The encoded protein is CASSEWDRRVTEAFF.

DNA of the CDR3: TGTGCCAGCAGCGAAGGACTAGCGGGGCTCAACAATGAGCAGTTCTTC. Its translation: CASSEGLAGLNNEQFF. The chain joins TRBV5-4 to TRBJ2-1; 12 nucleotides line up with TRBD2. Trimming at V came to 4 bases and at J to 5 bases, leaving 7 bases not matched to a gene. Germline V gene lookup returns CDR1 SGHNT and CDR2 YYREEE (reference sequence). This CDR3 has 16 residues.